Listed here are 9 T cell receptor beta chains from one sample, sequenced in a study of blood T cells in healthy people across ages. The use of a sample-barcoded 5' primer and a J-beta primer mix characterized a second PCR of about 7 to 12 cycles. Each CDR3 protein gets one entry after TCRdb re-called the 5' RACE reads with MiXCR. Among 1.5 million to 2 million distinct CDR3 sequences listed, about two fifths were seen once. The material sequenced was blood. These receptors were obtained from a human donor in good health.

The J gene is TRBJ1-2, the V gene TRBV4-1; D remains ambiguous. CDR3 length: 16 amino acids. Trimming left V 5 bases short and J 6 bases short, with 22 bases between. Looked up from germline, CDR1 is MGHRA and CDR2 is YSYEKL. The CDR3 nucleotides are TGCGCCAGCAGCACACGGAACGGGATATTCACTGATGGCTACACCTTC. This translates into CASSTRNGIFTDGYTF.

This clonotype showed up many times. CDR3 loop: CASRTGVEQFF. CDR3 sequence (DNA): TGTGCCAGCAGAACAGGGGTAGAGCAGTTCTTC. This sequence joins TRBV28 and TRBJ2-1; the match to TRBD1 covers 7 bases. The CDR3 runs 11 residues. Looked up from germline, CDR1 is MDHEN and CDR2 is SYDVKM. Trimming removed 6 bases from V and 10 bases from J; junction bases left unmatched: 3.

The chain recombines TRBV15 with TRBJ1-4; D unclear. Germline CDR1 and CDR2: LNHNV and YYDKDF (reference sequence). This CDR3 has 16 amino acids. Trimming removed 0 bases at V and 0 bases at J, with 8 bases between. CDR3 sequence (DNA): TGTGCCACCAGCAGAGAAAGACGGGCAACTAATGAAAAACTGTTTTTT. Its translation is CATSRERRATNEKLFF.

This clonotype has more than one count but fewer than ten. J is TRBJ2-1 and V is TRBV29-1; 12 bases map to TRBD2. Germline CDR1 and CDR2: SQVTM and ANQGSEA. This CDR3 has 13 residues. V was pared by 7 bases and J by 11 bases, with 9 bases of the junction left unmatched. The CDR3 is CSASSGGASKQFF. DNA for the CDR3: TGCAGCGCCTCTAGCGGGGGGGCTAGTAAGCAGTTCTTC.

The CDR3 region is CSARVQTPSLNTEAFF. CDR3 sequence (DNA): TGCAGTGCTAGAGTACAAACCCCCAGTTTGAACACTGAAGCTTTCTTT. The gene calls are TRBV20-1 and TRBJ1-1; D gene uncertain. V was trimmed by 1 base and J by 0 bases, leaving 15 bases between them. CDR3 length equals 16 residues. Per the germline V gene, CDR1 is DFQATT and CDR2 is SNEGSKA (reference sequence).

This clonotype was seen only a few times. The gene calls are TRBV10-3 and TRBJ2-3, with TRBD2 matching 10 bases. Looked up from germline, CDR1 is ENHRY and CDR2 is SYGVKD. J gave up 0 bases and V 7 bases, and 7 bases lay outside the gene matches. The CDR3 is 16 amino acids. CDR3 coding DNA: TGTGCCATCACCGCACTAGCGGGGCTAAGCACAGATACGCAGTATTTT. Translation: CAITALAGLSTDTQYF.

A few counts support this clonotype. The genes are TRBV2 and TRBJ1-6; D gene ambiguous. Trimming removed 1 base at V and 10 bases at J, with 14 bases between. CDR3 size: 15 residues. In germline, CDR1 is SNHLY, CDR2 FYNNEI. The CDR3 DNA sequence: TGTGCCAGCAGTGAAGGACTGGGCCTGGGGTCACCCCTCCACTTT. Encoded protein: CASSEGLGLGSPLHF. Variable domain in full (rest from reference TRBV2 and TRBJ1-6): EPEVTQTPSHQVTQMGQEVILRCVPISNHLYFYWYRQILGQKVEFLVSFYNNEISEKSEIFDDQFSVERPDGSNFTLKIRSTKLEDSAMYFCASSEGLGLGSPLHFGNGTRLTVT.

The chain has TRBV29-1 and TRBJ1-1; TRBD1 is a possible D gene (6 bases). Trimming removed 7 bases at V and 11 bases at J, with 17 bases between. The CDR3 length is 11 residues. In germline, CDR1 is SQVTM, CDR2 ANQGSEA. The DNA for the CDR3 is TGCAGCGCCAATGGGGGGGCGGTGGCTTTCTTT. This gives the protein CSANGGAVAFF. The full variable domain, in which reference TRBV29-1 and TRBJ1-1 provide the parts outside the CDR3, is SAVISQKPSRDICQRGTSLTIQCQVDSQVTMMFWYRQQPGQSLTLIATANQGSEATYESGFVIDKFPISRPNLTFSTLTVSNMSPEDSSIYLCSANGGAVAFFGQGTRLTVV.

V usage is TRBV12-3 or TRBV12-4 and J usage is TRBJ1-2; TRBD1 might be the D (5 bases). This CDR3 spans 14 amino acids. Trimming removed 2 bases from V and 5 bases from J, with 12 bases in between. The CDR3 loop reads CASSLWGTDYGYTF. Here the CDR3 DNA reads TGTGCCAGCAGTTTATGGGGGACCGATTATGGCTACACCTTC.